This is a list of T cell receptor beta chains from one sample in a study of untreated major depressive disorder. Produced via immunoSEQ multiplex PCR; TCRdb's table is partial and in-frame only. The table includes about 22,000 clones, about 90% detected once. Sequenced input: CD4+ T cells from PBMCs. The receptors here all came from a woman aged 40 to 55 in good health. Each CDR3 is given with its conserved first and last residue. A D gene is named only where the DNA matches it firmly. Rows may omit the clone size; those that give it use once, few, many or a size class.

>TRBJ1-4|TRBV10-3|.|.
TGTGCCATCAGTGAGTCTACAGACCGGAGGGAACTGTTTTTT
CAISESTDRRELFF
>TRBJ2-7|TRBV10-1|.|.
TGCGCCAGCAGTGCTGGGGATCCCGGGCTCTACGAGCAGTACTTC
CASSAGDPGLYEQYF
>TRBJ2-3|TRBV18|.|.
TGTGCCAGCTCACCGGACAGAAATTCAGATACGCAGTATTTT
CASSPDRNSDTQYF
>TRBJ1-6|TRBV10-3|.|.
TGTGCCATCAGTGCGGATAATAATTCACCCCTCCACTTT
CAISADNNSPLHF
>TRBJ2-5|TRBV25-1|.|.
TGTGCCAGCAGTGAATATAGGGATCAAGAGACCCAGTACTTC
CASSEYRDQETQYF
>TRBJ1-5|TRBV5-1|.|.
TGCGCCAGCAGCTTGGGCGACAGTAGCAATCAGCCCCAGCATTTT
CASSLGDSSNQPQHF
>TRBJ1-1|TRBV19|.|.
TGTGCCAGTAGACTGGGGAAAGATAACACTGAAGCTTTCTTT
CASRLGKDNTEAFF
>TRBJ1-3|TRBV7-8|.|.
TGTGCCAGCAGCTTCGGCCGGGGACTGTTCTCCCAGGTCTCTGGAAACACCATATATTTT
CASSFGRGLFSQVSGNTIYF
>TRBJ1-4|TRBV18|TRBD1|.
TGTGCCAGCTCACCAGGGGCAGGGGGTGAAAAACTGTTTTTT
CASSPGAGGEKLFF
>TRBJ2-3|TRBV5-1|.|.
TGCGCCAGCAGCCTACAGACAGGATCGGCAGATACGCAGTATTTT
CASSLQTGSADTQYF
>TRBJ1-4|TRBV28|.|.
TGTGCCAGCGGGTCTAGGGGACGTAATGAAAAACTGTTTTTT
CASGSRGRNEKLFF
>TRBJ1-5|TRBV29-1|.|.
TGCAGCGTTGTGGTGGGCCCCGAGGAAATGGGTCAGCCCCAGCATTTT
CSVVVGPEEMGQPQHF
>TRBJ2-5|TRBV5-4|TRBD2|.
TGTGCCAGCAGCTTGGTGGGTCCTAGCGGAAAAGAGACCCAGTACTTC
CASSLVGPSGKETQYF
>TRBJ2-2|TRBV6-1|.|.
TGTGCCAGCAGACAGGGCCCTACCGGGGAGCTGTTTTTT
CASRQGPTGELFF
>TRBJ1-5|TRBV4-1|.|.
TGCGCCAGCAGCCATGATAGTCAGGGTTCTCAGCCCCAGCATTTT
CASSHDSQGSQPQHF
>TRBJ1-2|TRBV28|.|.
TGTGCCACCCAGCAGTTGGGCCCAGGGAAGGATGGCTACACCTTC
CATQQLGPGKDGYTF
>TRBJ2-6|TRBV11-2|.|once
TGTGCCAGCAGCCCCACGGTCGGGGGACTCTCTGGGGCCAACGTCCTGACTTTC
CASSPTVGGLSGANVLTF
>TRBJ2-3|TRBV7-2|.|.
TGTGCCACCCCTATAGGTGGCGCAGATACGCAGTATTTT
CATPIGGADTQYF
>TRBJ2-1|TRBV2|.|.
TGTGCCAGCAGTGAAGAAGGGACGGCTAACAATGAGCAGTTCTTC
CASSEEGTANNEQFF
>TRBJ2-3|TRBV5-1|.|.
TGCGCCAGCCGGAGCGGGGACAGCGCAGATACGCAGTATTTT
CASRSGDSADTQYF
>TRBJ2-7|TRBV27|.|.
TGTGCCAGCAGTCCCCTGGACATGATATCCTACGAGCAGTACTTC
CASSPLDMISYEQYF
>TRBJ1-2|TRBV10-3|.|.
TGTGCCATCGGGGCGGGACTTCGGCACGATGGCTACACCTTC
CAIGAGLRHDGYTF
>TRBJ1-1|TRBV5-1|.|.
TGCGCCAGCAGCAGTACAGGGAAGGGAACTGAAGCTTTCTTT
CASSSTGKGTEAFF
>TRBJ1-4|TRBV7-2|.|once
TGTGCCAGCAGCTTAGGTGTCAGCTTACTCCAAAATGAAAAACTGTTTTTT
CASSLGVSLLQNEKLFF
>TRBJ1-2|TRBV2|.|.
TGTGCCAGCAGTGTCAGGGCGGACTATGGCTACACCTTC
CASSVRADYGYTF
>TRBJ1-3|TRBV7-8|TRBD1|.
TGTGCCAGCAGCCCACCGGGGACAGACTATATTAGGACTTCTGGAAACACCATATATTTT
CASSPPGTDYIRTSGNTIYF
>TRBJ2-3|TRBV11-2|.|.
TGTGCCAGCACCCTCGGGAGAGGGCTCACAGATACGCAGTATTTT
CASTLGRGLTDTQYF
>TRBJ1-2|TRBV9|.|.
TGTGCCAGCAGCGTAGCGCCAGGAGGTAAACTTAACTATGGCTACACCTTC
CASSVAPGGKLNYGYTF
>TRBJ2-2|TRBV4-2|.|.
TGTGCCAGCAGCCAAGAGGGGCCAGGCGCGTTGACCGGGGAGCTGTTTTTT
CASSQEGPGALTGELFF
>TRBJ1-1|TRBV18|.|.
TGTGCCAGCTCACCAACGACGGGGACTGAAGCTTTCTTT
CASSPTTGTEAFF
>TRBJ1-1|TRBV7-9|.|.
TGTGCCAGCAGCTCACTCAGGAACACTGAAGCTTTCTTT
CASSSLRNTEAFF
>TRBJ1-6|TRBV4-2|TRBD1|.
TGTGCCAGCAGCCACGGACAGGGGGATTCACCCCTCCACTTT
CASSHGQGDSPLHF
>TRBJ1-1|TRBV2|.|.
TGTGCCACCCAAAAGGTCGGGTTATACACTGAAGCTTTCTTT
CATQKVGLYTEAFF
>TRBJ1-1|TRBV20-1|.|once
TGCAGTGCTAGAGAGGGGAAAGCTTTCTTT
CSAREGKAFF
>TRBJ1-5|TRBV7-2|.|.
TGTGCCAGCAGCTTAGTTAAGGGCGGCCAGCCCCAGCATTTT
CASSLVKGGQPQHF
>TRBJ2-1|TRBV7-2|.|.
TGTGCCAGCAGCTTGGTGGGGAGCTCCTACAATGAGCAGTTCTTC
CASSLVGSSYNEQFF